These 28 T cell receptor beta chains share one sample of origin, sequenced in a study of shared clonotypes between healthy human individuals. Sequenced by immunoSEQ multiplex PCR; TCRdb stores in-frame clones only, minus some. The sample lists about 980,000 clones; about three quarters were seen once. The sequenced sample consisted of memory CD4+ T cells sorted from blood. Described subset: CD45RA-negative fraction. Receptors originate from a young man in good health.

This chain connects TRBV7-8 to TRBJ1-5; D might be TRBD1 (6 bases). The CDR3 spans 16 residues. V lost 5 bases and J 9 bases, leaving 23 bases between the germline ends. From germline, CDR1 is SGHVS and CDR2 FQNEAQ. Written as DNA, the CDR3 is TGTGCCAGCAGCCTTATGAGGGGGGCGGGCTCCGGGCCCCAGCATTTT. This codes for CASSLMRGAGSGPQHF.

V gene TRBV5-1 combines with J gene TRBJ2-5; maybe TRBD1 (6 bases). V lost 1 base, J lost 2 bases, and 15 bases lay in between. In germline, CDR1 is SGHRS, CDR2 YFSETQ. The CDR3 is 16 residues long. CDR3 sequence reads: CASSLSAGTKQETQYF. In nucleotides, the CDR3 is TGCGCCAGCAGCTTGTCGGCAGGGACAAAACAAGAGACCCAGTACTTC.

This clone has just a few counts. The rearrangement uses TRBV10-3 and TRBJ1-1, with D unresolved. CDR1 is ENHRY and CDR2 is SYGVKD in the germline V gene. The CDR3 has 11 amino acids. Trimming removed 6 bases from V and 6 bases from J, with 8 bases in between. For the CDR3, the DNA is TGTGCCATCAGAGTTTTATCTGAAGCTTTCTTT. Translating gives CAIRVLSEAFF.

This chain uses TRBV30 with TRBJ2-5, with 7 nucleotides matching TRBD2. Germline V gives CDR1 GTSNPN, CDR2 SVGIG (reference sequence). This CDR3 has 14 amino acids. J lost 1 base, V lost 6 bases, and 8 bases had no gene match. The CDR3 DNA is TGTGCCTGTCGGATCCCGGGGGGCCAAGAGACCCAGTACTTC. Its protein product is CACRIPGGQETQYF.

This chain connects TRBV6-6 to TRBJ2-7; 7 bases align to TRBD2. Losses at the gene ends were 8 bases for V and 3 bases for J; bases not matched to a gene: 7. In germline, CDR1 is MNHNY, CDR2 SVGAGI (reference sequence). CDR3 length: 13 amino acids. CDR3 nucleotides: TGTGCCAGCCTAAGTGGGGGGGGCTACGAGCAGTACTTC. Translation: CASLSGGGYEQYF.

Remarks on this clone: Other DNA sequences in this specimen translate into the identical CDR3. V gene TRBV9 combines with J gene TRBJ2-6; D is possibly TRBD2 (5 bases). CDR1 and CDR2 from the germline V gene are SGDLS and YYNGEE. The CDR3 spans 15 residues. Trimming left V 2 bases short and J 0 bases short, with 6 bases between. Here the CDR3 DNA reads TGTGCCAGCAGCGTGGGGAGCTCTGGGGCCAACGTCCTGACTTTC. The encoded protein is CASSVGSSGANVLTF.

The chain combines TRBV23-1 with TRBJ2-4; D not resolved. TRBV23-1 is sorted into the ORF group, with uncertain function. The CDR3 is made up of 13 amino acids. Trimming removed 2 bases from V and 8 bases from J, with 10 bases in between. The CDR3 DNA reads as TGCGCCAGCAGTCAAAGAGAACTCGACATTCAGTACTTC. Its protein is CASSQRELDIQYF.

The rearrangement uses TRBV9 and TRBJ1-3; no reliable D call. V lost 3 bases to trimming and J lost 0 bases, with 10 bases between them. The CDR3 sequence is 15 residues long. In germline, CDR1 is SGDLS, CDR2 YYNGEE. The CDR3 loop reads CASSERPDSGNTIYF. The DNA for the CDR3 is TGTGCCAGCAGCGAGAGGCCTGACTCTGGAAACACCATATATTTT.

The chain joins TRBV2 to TRBJ2-5; 12 nucleotides match TRBD2. Per germline, CDR1 SNHLY and CDR2 FYNNEI. The CDR3 runs 16 residues. After removal of 4 bases from V and 4 bases from J, the junction contained 7 bases not matched to a gene. The CDR3 DNA sequence: TGTGCCAGCAGTGTTCAACTAGCGGGAGGCCTAGAGACCCAGTACTTC. It translates to CASSVQLAGGLETQYF.

The chain uses TRBV10-3 and TRBJ1-2; 11 positions agree with TRBD1. J was trimmed by 7 bases and V by 4 bases; bases with no gene match: 11. CDR1 is ENHRY, CDR2 SYGVKD, per germline. The CDR3 spans 16 residues. CDR3 in DNA: TGTGCCATCAGTGCCGGGACAGGGGGTGCGATGGGTGGCTACACCTTC. As protein: CAISAGTGGAMGGYTF.

This clone came up a few times. The chain employs TRBV5-1 and TRBJ1-1, with a possible D match to TRBD1 (6 bases). V was pared by 4 bases and J by 4 bases, with 14 bases between. CDR1 is SGHRS, CDR2 YFSETQ, per germline. The CDR3 runs to 14 residues. As DNA, the CDR3 is TGCGCCAGCAGCCCAGGCACAGGGTCCACTGAAGCTTTCTTT. Translation: CASSPGTGSTEAFF.

The rearrangement links TRBV11-2 to TRBJ1-1; the D is unclear. V dropped 7 bases and J dropped 4 bases, with 19 bases sitting between them. This CDR3 is built from 15 residues. CDR1 is SGHAT, CDR2 FQNNGV, per germline. This chain's CDR3 is CASILRTGFGTEAFF. The CDR3 nucleotides read TGTGCCAGCATCCTCCGAACGGGGTTTGGCACTGAAGCTTTCTTT.

The rearrangement joins TRBV30 to TRBJ1-1; maybe TRBD1 (6 bases). The CDR3 contains 14 residues. Per the germline V gene, CDR1 is GTSNPN and CDR2 is SVGIG (reference sequence). Trimming removed 1 base from V and 1 base from J, with 10 bases in between. The CDR3 DNA sequence: TGTGCCTGGAGTGCTGGGACAAGGAACACTGAAGCTTTCTTT. It encodes CAWSAGTRNTEAFF.

The chain is built from TRBV6-5 and TRBJ2-5; TRBD1 aligns across 8 bases. The CDR3 runs 15 residues. Per germline, CDR1 MNHEY and CDR2 SVGAGI. Unmatched junction bases numbered 8, after V lost 5 bases and J lost 3 bases. The CDR3: CASSPRRGLEETQYF. CDR3 coding DNA: TGTGCCAGCAGTCCCCGCAGGGGGCTTGAAGAGACCCAGTACTTC.

The gene calls are TRBV10-1 and TRBJ1-4, with D maybe TRBD1 (5 bases). There are 13 residues in the CDR3. Trimming stripped 5 bases from V and 6 bases from J, with 10 bases between. Germline assignment: CDR1 WNHNN and CDR2 SYGVQD (reference sequence). The CDR3 sequence is CASSRDGYEKLFF. The CDR3 DNA reads TGCGCCAGCAGTCGGGACGGTTATGAAAAACTGTTTTTT.

This clone was observed a few times. The CDR3 loop is CASSLQGNEQYF. DNA for the CDR3: TGTGCCAGCTCACTGCAGGGTAACGAGCAGTACTTC. The V and J genes are TRBV18 and TRBJ2-7; D is perhaps TRBD1 (5 bases). Germline V gives CDR1 KGHSH, CDR2 LQKENI. V lost 4 bases and J 5 bases, leaving 9 bases between the germline ends. The CDR3 totals 12 residues.

This clone has just a few counts. This CDR3 is also generated by other DNA sequences in the sample. The CDR3 loop reads CASSLIGGLNTEAFF. The CDR3 DNA sequence: TGCGCCAGCAGCTTGATCGGGGGCCTAAACACTGAAGCTTTCTTT. The chain joins TRBV5-1 to TRBJ1-1, with a weak D call TRBD1 (6 bases). Trimming removed 1 base from V and 2 bases from J, with 12 bases in between. Per the germline V gene, CDR1 is SGHRS and CDR2 is YFSETQ. The CDR3 is made up of 15 amino acids.

The chain carries TRBV5-1 and TRBJ2-2; D is possibly TRBD1 (6 bases). Trimming took 4 bases from V and 3 from J, leaving 13 bases between them. This CDR3 region has 15 residues. The germline gives CDR1 SGHRS, CDR2 YFSETQ. In DNA, the CDR3 is TGCGCCAGCAGCATGACCACAGGGTACACCGGGGAGCTGTTTTTT. It specifies CASSMTTGYTGELFF.

The chain carries TRBV11-2 and TRBJ1-1; no firm D call. Germline V gives CDR1 SGHAT, CDR2 FQNNGV. V was shortened by 4 bases and J by 7 bases, with 13 bases between the two germline ends. The CDR3 is made up of 13 amino acids. The CDR3 DNA sequence: TGTGCCAGCAGCTCCAGAGTGGCAGATGAAGCTTTCTTT. This sequence encodes CASSSRVADEAFF. The complete variable domain, with remaining parts taken from reference TRBV11-2 and TRBJ1-1, reads EAGVAQSPRYKIIEKRQSVAFWCNPISGHATLYWYQQILGQGPKLLIQFQNNGVVDDSQLPKDRFSAERLKGVDSTLKIQPAKLEDSAVYLCASSSRVADEAFFGQGTRLTVV.

The rearrangement joins TRBV7-2 to TRBJ1-5, with 7 bases matching TRBD1. Trimming cost V 6 bases and J 0 bases; bases outside gene matches: 5. The CDR3 covers 15 residues. CDR1 is SGHTA, CDR2 FQGNSA, per germline. CDR3 in DNA: TGTGCCAGCAGAAAGGGGGCCGGTAGCAATCAGCCCCAGCATTTT. Translated: CASRKGAGSNQPQHF.

In this sample, this clone turned up many times. The chain couples TRBV25-1 to TRBJ1-1, with TRBD1 as a possible D gene (6 bases). V was clipped by 5 bases and J by 4 bases, with 20 bases between them. The germline CDR1 and CDR2 sequences are MGHDK and SYGVNS. The CDR3 spans 16 residues. The CDR3 DNA reads TGTGCCAGCAGTCCCTCCTCGACAGGAGCTCGCACTGAAGCTTTCTTT. Amino acid sequence: CASSPSSTGARTEAFF.

V usage is TRBV4-2 and J usage is TRBJ2-3; unclear D gene. Trimming removed 0 bases at V and 1 base at J, with 11 bases between. The germline gives CDR1 LGHNA, CDR2 YNFKEQ. This CDR3 is 16 amino acids long. The CDR3 here is CASSQDYSRGTDTQYF. The CDR3 DNA follows: TGTGCCAGCAGCCAAGATTATAGTCGGGGCACAGATACGCAGTATTTT.

This clone has just a few counts. The CDR3 loop is CASTWGGVGPIQETQYF. CDR3 nucleotides: TGCGCCAGCACCTGGGGCGGAGTGGGCCCAATCCAAGAGACCCAGTACTTC. The J gene is TRBJ2-5, the V gene TRBV5-1, with a possible D match to TRBD1 (5 bases). The CDR3 consists of 17 residues. Germline CDR1 and CDR2: SGHRS and YFSETQ. Between the trimmed V and J ends, which lost 6 bases and 1 base, there was a span of 22 bases.

The chain links TRBV4-3 to TRBJ2-3; D possibly corresponds to TRBD2 (6 bases). The CDR3 consists of 16 residues. Trimming left V 0 bases short and J 1 base short, with 11 bases between. Germline V lookup: CDR1 LGHNA, CDR2 YSLEER. CDR3 nucleotide sequence: TGCGCCAGCAGCCAAGATGCGGGGAGCGGCACAGATACGCAGTATTTT. Residues: CASSQDAGSGTDTQYF.

The chain joins TRBV27 to TRBJ1-2, with D tentatively TRBD1 (5 bases). CDR3 length: 13 residues. CDR1 is MNHEY and CDR2 is SMNVEV in the germline V gene (reference sequence). Trimming stripped 3 bases from V and 4 bases from J, with 9 bases between. CDR3 in DNA: TGTGCCAGCAGTTTTGACAGAGGCTATGGCTACACCTTC. It specifies CASSFDRGYGYTF.

This clone is a singleton in its sample. The V and J genes are TRBV6-5 and TRBJ1-1; D uncertain. Trimming stripped 0 bases from V and 0 bases from J, with 8 bases between. CDR1 is MNHEY, CDR2 SVGAGI, per germline. The CDR3 consists of 15 residues. The DNA for the CDR3 is TGTGCCAGCAGTTACTCTCACCTCATGAACACTGAAGCTTTCTTT. This encodes CASSYSHLMNTEAFF.

This chain connects TRBV4-1 to TRBJ2-1; D gene ambiguous. CDR1 is MGHRA and CDR2 is YSYEKL in the germline V gene. CDR3 length: 19 residues. Trimming cost V 1 base and J 9 bases, with 28 bases left between them. In DNA form, the CDR3 reads TGCGCCAGCAGCCAAGGTCTTCCCCATCCCCGGAGCGCAAGTCCTGAGCAGTTCTTC. It translates to CASSQGLPHPRSASPEQFF.

The chain combines TRBV7-2 with TRBJ2-2, with D possibly TRBD2 on 6 matching bases. Germline V gives CDR1 SGHTA, CDR2 FQGNSA. V gave up 5 bases and J gave up 4 bases, with 14 bases separating them. This CDR3 contains 15 residues. CDR3 in DNA: TGTGCCAGCAGCGTCTCTAGCGTTGGCACCGGGGAGCTGTTTTTT. Translating gives CASSVSSVGTGELFF.